The text below deals with one T cell receptor beta chain. Trimming removed 9 bases at V and 0 bases at J, with 11 bases between. This CDR3 has 14 amino acids. CDR1 LNHDA and CDR2 SQIVND come from the germline V gene (reference sequence). This record comes from a study of blood T cell repertoires in COVID-19. Turning to the study itself: Specimens from acute and convalescent COVID-19 originated in the United States, Italy and Spain. PBMCs, B-cell-depleted T cells, or T cells were the source of the cDNA or gDNA that made up the material.

In the source study's methods: Scientists estimated how many nucleated cells there were by amplifying reference gene primers. Clones were sequenced by immunoSEQ multiplex PCR, and TCRdb holds only the in-frame ones, with some missing. The DNA was the basis for D and trimming; V, J and clone size are from that table. The sample gives fewer than 200,000 clones, 85% to 90% of which show up once; approximately 6% is in the top ten. The gene calls are TRBV19 and TRBJ2-2, with D possibly being TRBD2 (6 bases). Sequencing input: peripheral blood. The sequence was obtained from a man aged 35 to 55 with active or convalescent COVID-19. CDR3: CASTGLSNTGELFF. Written as DNA, the CDR3 is TGTGCCAGCACGGGACTCTCGAACACCGGGGAGCTGTTTTTT.